This is a list of T cell receptor beta chains from one sample in a study of T-cell reconstitution after alpha-beta-depleted transplantation in children. TCRdb analysed the PCR reads with MiXCR anew, one entry per CDR3 protein. The sample has about 900,000 distinct CDR3 sequences; 25% to 30% are singletons. The material was PBMCs, mostly from graft donor cells, obtained 360 days after TCRalphabeta/CD19-depleted stem cell transplant. These receptors all stem from a boy under two years old who had a stem cell transplant for SCID, so the T cells may come from the graft donor. CDR3s include the opening cysteine and the closing phenylalanine or tryptophan. A D gene is named only where the DNA matches it firmly. Not all rows give a size; the values are once, few, many and, for expanded clones, a class.

V gene	J gene	clone size	D gene	CDR3 DNA	CDR3 protein
TRBV24-1	TRBJ2-3	.	.	TGTGCCACCAGTGATTTGGCCACCATTCCAGATACGCAGTATTTT	CATSDLATIPDTQYF
TRBV18	TRBJ2-7	.	.	TGTGCCAGCTCACCTAAACCCAACGAGCAGTACTTC	CASSPKPNEQYF
TRBV5-6	TRBJ1-4	.	.	TGTGCCAGCAGCCTCGATGGGGTCGGTTATGCAACTAATGAAAAACTGTTTTTT	CASSLDGVGYATNEKLFF
TRBV5-5	TRBJ2-7	few	.	TGTGCCAGCAGCTTGAGTGTCGTCTCCTACGAGCAGTACTTC	CASSLSVVSYEQYF
TRBV28	TRBJ2-1	.	.	TGTGCCAGCAGTCATCCCGGGAAGTCCTATTCAAATGAGCAGTTCTTC	CASSHPGKSYSNEQFF
TRBV12-3/TRBV12-4	TRBJ2-5	.	.	TGTGCCAGCCGAGGGCGCGACCCCGGGCCCATCCAAGAGACCCAGTACTTC	CASRGRDPGPIQETQYF
TRBV28	TRBJ2-3	.	.	TGTGCCAGCACCCACACAGGGTTGGGGGGAGATACGCAGTATTTT	CASTHTGLGGDTQYF
TRBV29-1	TRBJ2-1	few	TRBD2	TGCAGCGGCGGACTACTAGCGGGGGGGAGATCCAATGAGCAGTTCTTC	CSGGLLAGGRSNEQFF
TRBV20-1	TRBJ2-1	.	TRBD2	TGCAGTGCTAGAGATCCCCGACTAGCGGGGGGGGCGTGGGAGCAGTTCTTC	CSARDPRLAGGAWEQFF
TRBV27	TRBJ1-5	.	.	TGTGCCAGCAGTATCGGACGCAATCAGCCCCAGCATTTT	CASSIGRNQPQHF
TRBV7-8	TRBJ1-1	.	TRBD1	TGTGCCAGCAGCTTAGCACAGGGGCTGACTGAAGCTTTCTTT	CASSLAQGLTEAFF
TRBV7-8	TRBJ1-5	.	.	TGTGCCAGCAGCGTTTCCAGGGTCGCTCAGCCCCAGCATTTT	CASSVSRVAQPQHF
TRBV28	TRBJ2-7	few	.	TGTGCCAGCAGTCGGACAGTCTACTACGAGCAGTACTTC	CASSRTVYYEQYF
TRBV11-2	TRBJ2-1	few	.	TGTGCCAGCAGCTTCATACAGGGCCACTCCTACAATGAGCAGTTCTTC	CASSFIQGHSYNEQFF
TRBV12-3/TRBV12-4	TRBJ2-7	few	.	TGTGCCAGCAGTTTTCTTCCGGACGTCAGTTCCTACGAGCAGTACTTC	CASSFLPDVSSYEQYF
TRBV7-9	TRBJ1-4	.	.	TGTGCCAGCAGCTTAGAAGCCCGAACTAATGAAAAACTGTTTTTT	CASSLEARTNEKLFF
TRBV27	TRBJ2-7	few	.	TGTGCCAGCAGTTTATCTCCCACCTCCGAGCAGTACTTC	CASSLSPTSEQYF
TRBV21-1	TRBJ2-1	few	.	TGTGCCAGCAGCAAGATTGGCGGGGGCGGGCAGTTCTTC	CASSKIGGGGQFF
TRBV9	TRBJ2-2	.	TRBD2	TGTGCCAGCAGCCACCAGCGGGGGGGCCGCTGGGACACCGGGGAGCTGTTTTTT	CASSHQRGGRWDTGELFF